This T cell receptor beta chain came from a study of T cells expressing NK-cell markers. The CDR3 has 14 residues. Germline assignment: CDR1 SEHNR and CDR2 FQNEAQ (reference sequence). To note about this clonotype: Its antigen is unidentified.

TCRdb reanalyzed the 5' RACE reads and collapses them to one entry per CDR3 protein, without DNA. The repertoire table contains a few hundred thousand distinct CDR3 sequences. Regarding the study as a whole: Over 5 donors showed dominant NKG2C+ clonotypes comprising roughly 1.0-7.0% of their CD8+ T cells.

The sequence derives from a man aged 18-70 years in good health. V usage is TRBV7-9 and J usage is TRBJ1-2. Sample: blood T cells: a sorted CD56 or NKG2C T cell subset, CD4+ or CD8+ T cells, or bulk PBMC T cells (not recorded which). Here the CDR3 reads CASSLWTENYGYTF. Drawing the rest from reference TRBV7-9 and TRBJ1-2, the complete variable domain is DTGVSQNPRHKITKRGQNVTFRCDPISEHNRLYWYRQTLGQGPEFLTYFQNEAQLEKSRLLSDRFSAERPKGSFSTLEIQRTEQGDSAMYLCASSLWTENYGYTFGSGTRLTVV.